This T cell receptor (beta chain) derives from a study of blood T cell repertoires in COVID-19. Sequenced by immunoSEQ multiplex PCR; TCRdb stores in-frame clones only, minus some. The sample has approximately 80,000 clones, 70% to 90% seen once; the top ten hold around 5.2%. This CDR3 comprises 14 residues. V lost 5 bases and J lost 2; bases outside the gene matches: 1. The V gene's germline CDR1 is KGHDR and CDR2 SFDVKD. Source material: peripheral blood. V and J are TRBV24-1 and TRBJ2-5, with TRBD1 matching 10 bases. This clonotype originated in a man aged 35 to 55 with acute or convalescent COVID-19. CDR3 in amino acids: CATSADRGQETQYF. The CDR3 nucleotides read TGTGCCACCAGTGCGGACAGGGGGCAAGAGACCCAGTACTTC.